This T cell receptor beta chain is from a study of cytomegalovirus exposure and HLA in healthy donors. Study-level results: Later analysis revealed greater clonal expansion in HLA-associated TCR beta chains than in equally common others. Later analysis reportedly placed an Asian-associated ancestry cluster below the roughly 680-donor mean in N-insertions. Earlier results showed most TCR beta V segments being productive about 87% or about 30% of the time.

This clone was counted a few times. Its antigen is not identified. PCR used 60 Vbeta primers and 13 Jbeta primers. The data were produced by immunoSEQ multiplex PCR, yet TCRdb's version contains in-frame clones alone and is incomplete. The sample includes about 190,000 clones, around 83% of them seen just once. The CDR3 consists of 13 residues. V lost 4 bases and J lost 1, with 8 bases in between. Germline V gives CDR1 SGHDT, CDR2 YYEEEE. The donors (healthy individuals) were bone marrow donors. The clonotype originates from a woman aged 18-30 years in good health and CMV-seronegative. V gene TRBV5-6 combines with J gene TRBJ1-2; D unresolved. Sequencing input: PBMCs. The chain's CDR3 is CASSPVINYGYTF. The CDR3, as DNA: TGTGCCAGCAGCCCGGTCATTAACTATGGCTACACCTTC.